This note documents a single T cell receptor (beta chain) sequence. Its antigen remains unidentified. Treatment given: approximately 9-day PBMC culture with coronavirus spike peptide pools or control peptides (ViraFEST assay). Following expansion of antigen-specific T cells with peptide pools, ViraFEST then sequenced TCRs. US Alpha, Beta and Delta variants postdated the positive PCR dates, which ran from March to December 2020. This specimen comes from a study of vaccination and CD4 T cells after COVID-19. Sequencing of cultured CD4+ T cell DNA used the Oncomine TCR Beta short-read assay. Each CDR3 protein gets one entry after TCRdb re-called the PCR reads with MiXCR. Altogether more than 20,000 distinct CDR3 sequences are present, around 48% being singletons, with the ten largest covering over 3.5%. The TCR sequence derives from a human donor who had recovered from COVID-19. The specimen was CD4+ T cells from blood, cultured in vitro.

CDR3 sequence (DNA): TGTGCCAGCAGCTGGAGTGGGAACACTGAAGCTTTCTTT. Its translation is CASSWSGNTEAFF. The gene calls are TRBV7-2 and TRBJ1-1; D remains ambiguous. There are 13 residues in the CDR3. V was pared by 4 bases and J by 1 base, with 7 bases between. In germline, CDR1 is SGHTA, CDR2 FQGNSA.